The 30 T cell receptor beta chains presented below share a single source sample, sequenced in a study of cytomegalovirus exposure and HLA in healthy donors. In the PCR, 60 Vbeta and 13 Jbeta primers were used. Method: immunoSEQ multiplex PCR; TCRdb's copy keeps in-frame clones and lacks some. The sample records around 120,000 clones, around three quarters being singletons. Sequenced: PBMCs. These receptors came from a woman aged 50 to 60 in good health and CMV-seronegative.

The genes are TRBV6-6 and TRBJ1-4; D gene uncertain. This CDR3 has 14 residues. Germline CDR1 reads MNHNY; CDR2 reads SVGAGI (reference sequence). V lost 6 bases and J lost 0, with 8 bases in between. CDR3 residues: CASSQIATNEKLFF. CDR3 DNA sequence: TGTGCCAGCAGCCAGATTGCAACTAATGAAAAACTGTTTTTT.

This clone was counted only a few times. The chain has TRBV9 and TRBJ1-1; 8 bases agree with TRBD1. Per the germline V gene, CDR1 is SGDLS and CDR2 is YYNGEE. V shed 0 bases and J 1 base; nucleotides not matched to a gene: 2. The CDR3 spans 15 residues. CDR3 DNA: TGTGCCAGCAGCGTAGTAGACAGGGGGAACACTGAAGCTTTCTTT. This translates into CASSVVDRGNTEAFF.

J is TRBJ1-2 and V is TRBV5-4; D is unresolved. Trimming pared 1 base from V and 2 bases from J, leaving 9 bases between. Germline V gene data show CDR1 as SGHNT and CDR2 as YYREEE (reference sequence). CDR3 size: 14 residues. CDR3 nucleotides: TGTGCCAGCAGCTTGTACTCGGAGAACTATGGCTACACCTTC. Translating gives CASSLYSENYGYTF.

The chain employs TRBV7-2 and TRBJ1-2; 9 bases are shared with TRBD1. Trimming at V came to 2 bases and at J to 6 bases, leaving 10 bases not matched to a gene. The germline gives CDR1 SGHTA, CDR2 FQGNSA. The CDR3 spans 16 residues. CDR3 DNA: TGTGCCAGCAGCTTATCCCGCCGGGACAGGGTTCATGGCTACACCTTC. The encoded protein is CASSLSRRDRVHGYTF.

CDR3 protein: CASSVGLAGTGELFF. The CDR3, as DNA: TGTGCCAGCAGCGTAGGGCTAGCGGGCACCGGGGAGCTGTTTTTT. This sequence joins TRBV9 and TRBJ2-2, with 8 positions matching TRBD2. The junction had 2 bases not matched to a gene; V was cut back by 0 bases and J by 4 bases. The CDR3 length is 15 residues. Germline-derived CDR1 and CDR2 are SGDLS and YYNGEE.

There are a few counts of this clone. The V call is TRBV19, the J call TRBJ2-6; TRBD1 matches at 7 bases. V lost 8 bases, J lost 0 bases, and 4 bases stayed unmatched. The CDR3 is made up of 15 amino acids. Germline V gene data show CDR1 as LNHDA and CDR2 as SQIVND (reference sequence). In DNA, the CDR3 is TGTGCCAGTCGACAGGGTACCTCTGGGGCCAACGTCCTGACTTTC. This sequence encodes CASRQGTSGANVLTF.

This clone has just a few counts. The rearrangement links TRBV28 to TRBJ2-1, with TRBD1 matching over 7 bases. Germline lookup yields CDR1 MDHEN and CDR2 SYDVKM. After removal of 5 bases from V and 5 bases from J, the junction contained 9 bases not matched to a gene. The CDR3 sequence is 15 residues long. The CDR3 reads CASSQRQGRDNEQFF. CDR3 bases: TGTGCCAGCAGTCAACGACAGGGACGGGACAATGAGCAGTTCTTC.

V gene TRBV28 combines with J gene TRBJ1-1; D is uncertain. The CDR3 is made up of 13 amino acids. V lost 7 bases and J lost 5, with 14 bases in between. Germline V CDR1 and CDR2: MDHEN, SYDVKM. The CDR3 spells CASTLPQVTEAFF. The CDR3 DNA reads TGTGCCAGCACCCTCCCGCAGGTTACTGAAGCTTTCTTT.

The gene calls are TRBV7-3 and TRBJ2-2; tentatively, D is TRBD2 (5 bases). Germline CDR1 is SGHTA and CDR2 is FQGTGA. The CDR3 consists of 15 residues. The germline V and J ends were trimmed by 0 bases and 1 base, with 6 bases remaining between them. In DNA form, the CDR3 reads TGTGCCAGCAGCTTAACGAGCGGGAACACCGGGGAGCTGTTTTTT. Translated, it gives CASSLTSGNTGELFF.

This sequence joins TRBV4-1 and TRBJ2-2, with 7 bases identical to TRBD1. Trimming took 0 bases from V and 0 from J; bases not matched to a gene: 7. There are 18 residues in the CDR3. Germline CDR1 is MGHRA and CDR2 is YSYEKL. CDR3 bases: TGCGCCAGCAGCCAAGAAACCAGGGACAGTTCGAACACCGGGGAGCTGTTTTTT. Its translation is CASSQETRDSSNTGELFF.

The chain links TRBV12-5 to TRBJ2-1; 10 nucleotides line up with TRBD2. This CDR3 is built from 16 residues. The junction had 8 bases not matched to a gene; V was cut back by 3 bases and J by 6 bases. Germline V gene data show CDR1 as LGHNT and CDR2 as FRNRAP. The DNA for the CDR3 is TGTGCTAGTGGTTTAGCCACGACTAGCGGGTCCAATGAGCAGTTCTTC. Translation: CASGLATTSGSNEQFF.

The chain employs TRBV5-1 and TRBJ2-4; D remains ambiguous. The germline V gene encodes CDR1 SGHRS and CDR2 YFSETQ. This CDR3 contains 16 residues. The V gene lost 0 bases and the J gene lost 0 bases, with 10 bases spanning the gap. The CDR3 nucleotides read TGCGCCAGCAGCTTGGACGGAGTCTTAGCCAAAAACATTCAGTACTTC. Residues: CASSLDGVLAKNIQYF.

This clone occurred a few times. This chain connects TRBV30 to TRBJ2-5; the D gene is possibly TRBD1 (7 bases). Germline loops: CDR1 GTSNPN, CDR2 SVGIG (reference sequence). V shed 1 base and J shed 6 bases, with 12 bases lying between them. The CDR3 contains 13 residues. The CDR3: CAWSASGGKTQYF. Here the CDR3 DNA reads TGTGCCTGGAGTGCATCAGGGGGGAAGACCCAGTACTTC.

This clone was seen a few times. The CDR3 loop is CASSLAGTSGFYEQYF. The CDR3 bases are TGTGCCAGCAGCTTGGCCGGGACTAGCGGATTCTACGAGCAGTACTTC. V gene TRBV11-1 combines with J gene TRBJ2-7; 11 positions agree with TRBD2. This CDR3 is 16 amino acids long. The germline V gene has CDR1 SGHAT and CDR2 FQDESV (reference sequence). The J segment lost 3 bases and the V segment lost 3 bases, leaving 7 bases of the junction unmatched.

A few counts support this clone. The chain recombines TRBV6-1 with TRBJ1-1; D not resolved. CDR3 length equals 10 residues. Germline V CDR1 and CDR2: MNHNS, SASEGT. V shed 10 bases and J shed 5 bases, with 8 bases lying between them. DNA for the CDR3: TGTGCCACCCAGTCGACTGAAGCTTTCTTT. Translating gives CATQSTEAFF.

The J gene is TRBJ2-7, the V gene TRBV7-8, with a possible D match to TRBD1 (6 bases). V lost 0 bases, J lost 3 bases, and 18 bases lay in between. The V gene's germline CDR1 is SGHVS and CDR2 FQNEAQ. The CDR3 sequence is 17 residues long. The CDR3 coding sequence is TGTGCCAGCAGCTTAGCATTCGACAGGAGATTTCTCTACGAGCAGTACTTC. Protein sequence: CASSLAFDRRFLYEQYF.

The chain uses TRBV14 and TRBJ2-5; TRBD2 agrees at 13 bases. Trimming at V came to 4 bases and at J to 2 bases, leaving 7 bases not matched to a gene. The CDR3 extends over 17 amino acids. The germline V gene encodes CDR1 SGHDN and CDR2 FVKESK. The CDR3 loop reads CASSRLAGGWVQETQYF. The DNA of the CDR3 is TGTGCCAGCAGCCGACTAGCGGGAGGTTGGGTTCAAGAGACCCAGTACTTC.

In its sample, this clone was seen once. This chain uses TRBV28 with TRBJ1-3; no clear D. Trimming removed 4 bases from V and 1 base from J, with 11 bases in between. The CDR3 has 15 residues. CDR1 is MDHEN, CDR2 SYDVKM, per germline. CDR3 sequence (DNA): TGTGCCAGCAGTTATCCCGCGGGGTCTGGAAACACCATATATTTT. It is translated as CASSYPAGSGNTIYF.

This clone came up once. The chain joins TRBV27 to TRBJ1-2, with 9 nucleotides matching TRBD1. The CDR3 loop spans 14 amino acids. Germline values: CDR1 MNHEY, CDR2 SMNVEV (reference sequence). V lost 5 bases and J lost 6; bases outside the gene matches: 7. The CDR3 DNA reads TGTGCCAGCAGTCGGAGGGACAGGGCGAATGGCTACACCTTC. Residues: CASSRRDRANGYTF.

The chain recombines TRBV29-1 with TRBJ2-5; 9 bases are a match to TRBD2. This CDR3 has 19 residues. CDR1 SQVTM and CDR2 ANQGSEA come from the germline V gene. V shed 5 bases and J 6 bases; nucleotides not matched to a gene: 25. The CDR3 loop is CSVLGGGSGGKIFVQTQYF. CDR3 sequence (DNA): TGCAGCGTTTTAGGAGGGGGTAGCGGGGGAAAAATCTTTGTGCAGACCCAGTACTTC.

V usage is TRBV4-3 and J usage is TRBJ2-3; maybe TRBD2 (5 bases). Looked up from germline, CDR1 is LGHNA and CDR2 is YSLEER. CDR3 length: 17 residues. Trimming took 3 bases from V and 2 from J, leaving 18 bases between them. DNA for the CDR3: TGCGCCAGCAGCCAGGAAGGGCGGACTCTTAACACAGATACGCAGTATTTT. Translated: CASSQEGRTLNTDTQYF.

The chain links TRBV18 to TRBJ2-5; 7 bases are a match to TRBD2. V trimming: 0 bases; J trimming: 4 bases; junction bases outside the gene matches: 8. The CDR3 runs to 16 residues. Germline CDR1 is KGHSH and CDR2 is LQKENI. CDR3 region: CASSPPYGTTGETQYF. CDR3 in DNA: TGTGCCAGCTCACCACCGTATGGGACTACAGGAGAGACCCAGTACTTC.

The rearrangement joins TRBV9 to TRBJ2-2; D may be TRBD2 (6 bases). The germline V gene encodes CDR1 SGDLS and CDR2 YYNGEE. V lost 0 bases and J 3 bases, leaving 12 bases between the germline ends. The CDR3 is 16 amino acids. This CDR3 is CASSVDERVYTGELFF. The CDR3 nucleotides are TGTGCCAGCAGCGTAGACGAGCGGGTCTACACCGGGGAGCTGTTTTTT.

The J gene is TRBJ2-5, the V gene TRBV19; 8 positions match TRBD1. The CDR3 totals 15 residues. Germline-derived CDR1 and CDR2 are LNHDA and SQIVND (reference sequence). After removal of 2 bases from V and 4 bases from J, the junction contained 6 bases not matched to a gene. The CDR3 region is CASSIQGASRETQYF. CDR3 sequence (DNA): TGTGCCAGTAGTATACAGGGGGCAAGTCGAGAGACCCAGTACTTC.

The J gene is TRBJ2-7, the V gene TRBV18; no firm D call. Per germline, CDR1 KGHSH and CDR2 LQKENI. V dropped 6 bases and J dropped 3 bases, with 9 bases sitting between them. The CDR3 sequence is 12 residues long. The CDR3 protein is CASSAAGYEQYF. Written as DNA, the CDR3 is TGTGCCAGCTCGGCCGCAGGCTACGAGCAGTACTTC. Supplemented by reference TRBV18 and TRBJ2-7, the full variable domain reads NAGVMQNPRHLVRRRGQEARLRCSPMKGHSHVYWYRQLPEEGLKFMVYLQKENIIDESGMPKERFSAEFPKEGPSILRIQQVVRGDSAAYFCASSAAGYEQYFGPGTRLTVT.

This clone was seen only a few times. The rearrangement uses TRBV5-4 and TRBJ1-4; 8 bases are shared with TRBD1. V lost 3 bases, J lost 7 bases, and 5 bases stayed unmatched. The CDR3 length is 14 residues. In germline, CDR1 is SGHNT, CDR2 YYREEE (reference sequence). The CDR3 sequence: CASSSDRGFEKLFF. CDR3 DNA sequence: TGTGCCAGCAGCTCCGACAGGGGTTTTGAAAAACTGTTTTTT.

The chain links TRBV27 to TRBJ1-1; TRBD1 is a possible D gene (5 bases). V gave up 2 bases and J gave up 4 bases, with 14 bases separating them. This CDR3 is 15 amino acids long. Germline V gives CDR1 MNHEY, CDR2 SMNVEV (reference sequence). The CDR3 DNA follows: TGTGCCAGCAGTTTAAGTGGGGCCTTGGGCACTGAAGCTTTCTTT. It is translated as CASSLSGALGTEAFF.

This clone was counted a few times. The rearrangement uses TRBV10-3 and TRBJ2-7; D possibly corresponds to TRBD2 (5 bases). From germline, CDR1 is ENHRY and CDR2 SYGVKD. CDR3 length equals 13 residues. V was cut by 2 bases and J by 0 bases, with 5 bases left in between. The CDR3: CAISERDSYEQYF. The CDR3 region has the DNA TGTGCCATCAGTGAGCGGGACTCCTACGAGCAGTACTTC.

The CDR3 nucleotides read TGCAGCGTTGGGCTAGGGGGGGCTAACACCGGGGAGCTGTTTTTT. Translated, it gives CSVGLGGANTGELFF. This chain connects TRBV29-1 to TRBJ2-2; tentative D call: TRBD2 (7 bases). The CDR3 is 15 amino acids. Germline CDR1 is SQVTM and CDR2 is ANQGSEA. Trimming stripped 4 bases from V and 2 bases from J, with 14 bases between.

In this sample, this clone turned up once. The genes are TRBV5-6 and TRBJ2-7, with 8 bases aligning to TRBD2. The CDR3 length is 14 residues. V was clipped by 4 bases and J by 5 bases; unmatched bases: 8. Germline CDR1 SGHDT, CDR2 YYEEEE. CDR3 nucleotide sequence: TGTGCCAGCAGCAAGACAGCGGGAGCTAACGAGCAGTACGTC. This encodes CASSKTAGANEQYV.